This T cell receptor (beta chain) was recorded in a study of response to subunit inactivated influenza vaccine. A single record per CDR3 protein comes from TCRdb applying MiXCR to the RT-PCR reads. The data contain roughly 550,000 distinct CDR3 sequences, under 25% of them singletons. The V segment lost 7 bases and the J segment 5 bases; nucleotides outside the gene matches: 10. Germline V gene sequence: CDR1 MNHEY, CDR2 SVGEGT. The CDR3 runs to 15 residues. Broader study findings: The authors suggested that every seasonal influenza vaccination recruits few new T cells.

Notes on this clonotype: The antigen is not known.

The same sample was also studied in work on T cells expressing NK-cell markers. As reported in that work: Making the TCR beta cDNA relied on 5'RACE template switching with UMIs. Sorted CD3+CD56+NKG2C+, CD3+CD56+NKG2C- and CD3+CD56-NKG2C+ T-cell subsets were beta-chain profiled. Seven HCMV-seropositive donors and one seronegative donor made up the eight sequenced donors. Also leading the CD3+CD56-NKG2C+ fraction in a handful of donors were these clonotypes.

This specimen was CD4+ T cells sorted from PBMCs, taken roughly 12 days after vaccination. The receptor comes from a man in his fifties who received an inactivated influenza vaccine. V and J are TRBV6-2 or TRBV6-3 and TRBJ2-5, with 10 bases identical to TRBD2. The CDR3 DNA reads TGTGCCAGCAAGGAGCGGGGGGGTTCTTGGGAGACCCAGTACTTC. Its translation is CASKERGGSWETQYF.